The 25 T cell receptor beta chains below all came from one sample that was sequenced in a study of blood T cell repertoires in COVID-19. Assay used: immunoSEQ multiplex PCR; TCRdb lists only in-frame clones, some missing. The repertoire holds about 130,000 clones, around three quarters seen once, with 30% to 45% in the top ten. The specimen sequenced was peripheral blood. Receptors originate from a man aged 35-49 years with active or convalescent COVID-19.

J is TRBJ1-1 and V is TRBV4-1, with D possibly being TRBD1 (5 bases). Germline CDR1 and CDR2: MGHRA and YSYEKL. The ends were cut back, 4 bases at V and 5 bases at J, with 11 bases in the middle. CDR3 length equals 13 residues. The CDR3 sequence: CASSPIRGTEAFF. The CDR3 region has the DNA TGCGCCAGCAGCCCCATTAGGGGAACTGAAGCTTTCTTT.

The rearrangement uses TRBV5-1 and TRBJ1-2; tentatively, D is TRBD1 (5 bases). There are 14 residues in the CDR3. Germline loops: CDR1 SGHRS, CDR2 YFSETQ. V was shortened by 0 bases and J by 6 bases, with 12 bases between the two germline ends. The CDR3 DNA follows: TGCGCCAGCAGCTTGGATGCAGGGATGAATGGCTACACCTTC. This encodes CASSLDAGMNGYTF.

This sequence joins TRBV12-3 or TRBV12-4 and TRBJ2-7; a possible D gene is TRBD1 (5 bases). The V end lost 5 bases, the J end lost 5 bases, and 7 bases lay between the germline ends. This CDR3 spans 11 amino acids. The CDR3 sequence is CASSPRDEQYF. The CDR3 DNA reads TGTGCCAGCAGTCCCAGGGACGAGCAGTACTTC.

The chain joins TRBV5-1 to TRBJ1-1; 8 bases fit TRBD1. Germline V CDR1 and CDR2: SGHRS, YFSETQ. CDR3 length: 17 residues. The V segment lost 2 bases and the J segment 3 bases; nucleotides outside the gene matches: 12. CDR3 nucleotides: TGCGCCAGCAGCTTACTCTTAGGACAGGGTCGGGACACTGAAGCTTTCTTT. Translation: CASSLLLGQGRDTEAFF.

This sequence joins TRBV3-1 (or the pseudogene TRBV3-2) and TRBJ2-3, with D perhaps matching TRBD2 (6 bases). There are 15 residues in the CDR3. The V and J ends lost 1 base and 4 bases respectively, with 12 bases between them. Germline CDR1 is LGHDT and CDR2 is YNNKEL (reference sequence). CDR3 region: CASSQGRVGADTQYF. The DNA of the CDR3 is TGTGCCAGCAGCCAAGGGAGGGTTGGAGCAGATACGCAGTATTTT.

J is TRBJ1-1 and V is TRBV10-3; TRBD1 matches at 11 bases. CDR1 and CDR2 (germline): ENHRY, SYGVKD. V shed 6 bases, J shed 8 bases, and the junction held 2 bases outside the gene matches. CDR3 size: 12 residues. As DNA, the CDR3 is TGTGCCATCAGCGGACAGGGGGCGGAAGCTTTCTTT. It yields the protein CAISGQGAEAFF.

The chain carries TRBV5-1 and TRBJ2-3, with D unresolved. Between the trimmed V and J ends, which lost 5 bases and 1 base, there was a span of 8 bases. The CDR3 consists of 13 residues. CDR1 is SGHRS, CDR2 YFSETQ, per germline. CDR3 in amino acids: CASRLPGTDTQYF. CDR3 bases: TGCGCCAGCAGACTGCCCGGCACAGATACGCAGTATTTT.

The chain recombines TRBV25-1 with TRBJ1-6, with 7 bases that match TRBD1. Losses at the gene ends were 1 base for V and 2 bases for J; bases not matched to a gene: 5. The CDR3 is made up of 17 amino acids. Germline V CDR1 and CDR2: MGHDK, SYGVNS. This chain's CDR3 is CASSEWETGTYNSPLHF. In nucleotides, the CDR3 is TGTGCCAGCAGTGAATGGGAGACAGGGACCTATAATTCACCCCTCCACTTT. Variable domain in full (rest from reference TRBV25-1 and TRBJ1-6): EADIYQTPRYLVIGTGKKITLECSQTMGHDKMYWYQQDPGMELHLIHYSYGVNSTEKGDLSSESTVSRIRTEHFPLTLESARPSHTSQYLCASSEWETGTYNSPLHFGNGTRLTVT.

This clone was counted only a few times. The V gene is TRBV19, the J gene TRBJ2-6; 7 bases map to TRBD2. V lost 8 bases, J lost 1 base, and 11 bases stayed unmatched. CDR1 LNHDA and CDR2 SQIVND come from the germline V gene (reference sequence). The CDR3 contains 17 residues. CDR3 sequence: CASRRGSGESGANVLTF. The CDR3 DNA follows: TGTGCCAGTCGCCGTGGGAGCGGGGAATCTGGGGCCAACGTCCTGACTTTC.

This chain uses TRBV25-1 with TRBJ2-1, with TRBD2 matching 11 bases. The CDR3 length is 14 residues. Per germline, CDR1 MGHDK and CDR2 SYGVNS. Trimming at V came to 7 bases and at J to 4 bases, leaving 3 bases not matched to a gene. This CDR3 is CASIGTSGYNEQFF. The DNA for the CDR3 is TGTGCCAGCATTGGGACTAGCGGATACAATGAGCAGTTCTTC. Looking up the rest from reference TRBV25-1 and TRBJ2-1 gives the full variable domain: EADIYQTPRYLVIGTGKKITLECSQTMGHDKMYWYQQDPGMELHLIHYSYGVNSTEKGDLSSESTVSRIRTEHFPLTLESARPSHTSQYLCASIGTSGYNEQFFGPGTRLTVL.

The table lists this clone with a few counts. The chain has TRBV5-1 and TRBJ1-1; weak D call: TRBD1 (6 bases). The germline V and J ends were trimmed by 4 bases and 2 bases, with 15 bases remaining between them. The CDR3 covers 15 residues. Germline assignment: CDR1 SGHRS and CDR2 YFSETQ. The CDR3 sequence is CASSQGGGSNTEAFF. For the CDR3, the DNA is TGCGCCAGCAGCCAAGGGGGGGGGTCTAACACTGAAGCTTTCTTT. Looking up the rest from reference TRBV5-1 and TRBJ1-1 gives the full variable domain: KAGVTQTPRYLIKTRGQQVTLSCSPISGHRSVSWYQQTPGQGLQFLFEYFSETQRNKGNFPGRFSGRQFSNSRSEMNVSTLELGDSALYLCASSQGGGSNTEAFFGQGTRLTVV.

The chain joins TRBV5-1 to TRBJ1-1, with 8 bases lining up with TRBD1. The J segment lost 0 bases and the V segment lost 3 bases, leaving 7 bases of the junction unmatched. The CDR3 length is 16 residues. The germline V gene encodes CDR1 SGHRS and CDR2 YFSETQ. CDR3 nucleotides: TGCGCCAGCAGCTGGGGACCAGGGGGCTTGAACACTGAAGCTTTCTTT. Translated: CASSWGPGGLNTEAFF.

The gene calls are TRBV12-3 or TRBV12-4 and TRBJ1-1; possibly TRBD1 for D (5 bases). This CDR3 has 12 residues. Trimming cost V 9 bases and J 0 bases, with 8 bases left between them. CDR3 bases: TGTGCCAGTCGACAGCTGAACACTGAAGCTTTCTTT. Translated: CASRQLNTEAFF.

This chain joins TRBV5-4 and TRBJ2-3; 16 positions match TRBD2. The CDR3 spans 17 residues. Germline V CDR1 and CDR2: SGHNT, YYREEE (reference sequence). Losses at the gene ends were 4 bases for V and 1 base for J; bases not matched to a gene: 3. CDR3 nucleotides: TGTGCCAGCAGCCAGGGACTAGCGGGAGGGGGCACAGATACGCAGTATTTT. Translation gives CASSQGLAGGGTDTQYF.

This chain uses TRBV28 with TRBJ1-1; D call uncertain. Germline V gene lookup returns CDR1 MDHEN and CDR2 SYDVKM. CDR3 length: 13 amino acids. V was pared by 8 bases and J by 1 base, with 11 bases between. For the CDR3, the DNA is TGTGCCAGCGACATTACAGAGAACACTGAAGCTTTCTTT. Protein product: CASDITENTEAFF. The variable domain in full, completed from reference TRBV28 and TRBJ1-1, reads DVKVTQSSRYLVKRTGEKVFLECVQDMDHENMFWYRQDPGLGLRLIYFSYDVKMKEKGDIPEGYSVSREKKERFSLILESASTNQTSMYLCASDITENTEAFFGQGTRLTVV.

CDR3 sequence (DNA): TGTGCCAGCAGCCAAGGGGAAGGGACAGGGGGACCCGGGGAGCTGTTTTTT. This gives the protein CASSQGEGTGGPGELFF. The V and J genes are TRBV4-2 and TRBJ2-2, with TRBD1 identical over 11 bases. The CDR3 is made up of 17 amino acids. CDR1 and CDR2 (germline): LGHNA, YNFKEQ. The V segment lost 1 base and the J segment 6 bases; nucleotides outside the gene matches: 7.

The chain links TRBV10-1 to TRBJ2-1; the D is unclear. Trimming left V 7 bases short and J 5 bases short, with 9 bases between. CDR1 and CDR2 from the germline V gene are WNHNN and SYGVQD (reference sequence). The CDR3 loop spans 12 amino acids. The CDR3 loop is CASIHKDNEQFF. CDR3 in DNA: TGCGCCAGCATTCACAAAGACAATGAGCAGTTCTTC.

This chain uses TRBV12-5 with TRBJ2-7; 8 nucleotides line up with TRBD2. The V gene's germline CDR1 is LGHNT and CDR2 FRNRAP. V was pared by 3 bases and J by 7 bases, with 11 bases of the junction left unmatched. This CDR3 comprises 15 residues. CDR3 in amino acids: CASGFAGGLILEQYF. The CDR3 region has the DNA TGTGCTAGTGGTTTCGCGGGAGGTCTCATTCTGGAGCAGTACTTC.

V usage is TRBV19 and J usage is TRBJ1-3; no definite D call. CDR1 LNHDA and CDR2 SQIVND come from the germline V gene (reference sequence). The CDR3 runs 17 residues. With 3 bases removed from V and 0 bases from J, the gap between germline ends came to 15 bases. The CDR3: CASSIGSGGSSGNTIYF. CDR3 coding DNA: TGTGCCAGTAGTATTGGGTCAGGAGGAAGCTCTGGAAACACCATATATTTT.

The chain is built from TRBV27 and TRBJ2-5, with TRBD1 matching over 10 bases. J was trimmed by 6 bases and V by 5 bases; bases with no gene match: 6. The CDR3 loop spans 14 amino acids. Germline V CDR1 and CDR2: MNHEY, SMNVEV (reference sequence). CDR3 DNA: TGTGCCAGCAGTCAGGACAGGGGGGGCAAGACCCAGTACTTC. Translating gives CASSQDRGGKTQYF.

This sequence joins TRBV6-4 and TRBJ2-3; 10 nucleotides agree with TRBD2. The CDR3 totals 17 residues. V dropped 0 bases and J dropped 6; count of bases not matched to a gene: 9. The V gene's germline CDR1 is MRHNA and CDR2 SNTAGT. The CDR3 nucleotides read TGTGCCAGCAGTGACTCGGTGGCTAGCGGGGGATGGGATACGCAGTATTTT. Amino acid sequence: CASSDSVASGGWDTQYF.

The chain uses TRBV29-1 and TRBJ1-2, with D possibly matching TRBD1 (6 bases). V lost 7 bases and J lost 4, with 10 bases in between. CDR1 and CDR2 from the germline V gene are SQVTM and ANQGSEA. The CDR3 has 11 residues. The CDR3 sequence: CSAEDSYGYTF. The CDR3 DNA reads TGCAGCGCCGAGGACAGCTATGGCTACACCTTC.

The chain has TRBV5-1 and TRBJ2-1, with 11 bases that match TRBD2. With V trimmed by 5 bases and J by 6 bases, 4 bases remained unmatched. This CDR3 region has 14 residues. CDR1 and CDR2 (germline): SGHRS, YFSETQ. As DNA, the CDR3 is TGCGCCAGCAGACTAGCGGGAGAGAGCAATGAGCAGTTCTTC. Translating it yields CASRLAGESNEQFF.

Here the CDR3 reads CASSALREGEQFF. For the CDR3, the DNA is TGTGCCAGCAGCGCCCTGAGAGAGGGTGAGCAGTTCTTC. The J gene is TRBJ2-1, the V gene TRBV7-8, with D perhaps TRBD2 (5 bases). The V end lost 5 bases, the J end lost 9 bases, and 14 bases lay between the germline ends. Germline V gene lookup returns CDR1 SGHVS and CDR2 FQNEAQ. This CDR3 has 13 residues.

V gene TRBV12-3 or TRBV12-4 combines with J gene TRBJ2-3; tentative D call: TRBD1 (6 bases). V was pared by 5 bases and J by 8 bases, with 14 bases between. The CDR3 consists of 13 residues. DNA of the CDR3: TGTGCCAGCAGTCCCGTACAGGGTGGTACGCAGTATTTT. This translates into CASSPVQGGTQYF.